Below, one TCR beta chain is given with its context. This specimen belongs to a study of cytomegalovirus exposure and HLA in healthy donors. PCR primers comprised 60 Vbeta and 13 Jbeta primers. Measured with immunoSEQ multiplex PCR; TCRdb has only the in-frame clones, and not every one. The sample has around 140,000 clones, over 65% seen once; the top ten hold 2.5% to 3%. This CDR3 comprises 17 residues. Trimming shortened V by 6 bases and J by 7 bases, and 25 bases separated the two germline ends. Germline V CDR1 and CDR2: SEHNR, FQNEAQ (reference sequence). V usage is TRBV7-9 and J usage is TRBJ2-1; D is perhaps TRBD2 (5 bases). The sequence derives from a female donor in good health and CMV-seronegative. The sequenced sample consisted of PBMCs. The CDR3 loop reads CASSQSGPGESLNEQFF. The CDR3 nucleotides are TGTGCCAGCAGTCAATCGGGTCCCGGGGAGAGTTTGAATGAGCAGTTCTTC.